Given below is one T cell receptor beta chain in context. It has no known antigen specificity. No quality values exist for individual bases; no much larger clone is one base distant. The immunoSEQ Assay, a bias-controlled multiplex PCR, was used to amplify TCRbeta CDR3 regions from genomic DNA. Under the source paper's analysis protocol: The number of nucleated cells in each sample was estimated by amplification of reference gene primers within the assay. Sequence reads were collapsed and filtered to measure the absolute abundance of every unique TCRbeta CDR3 rearrangement. For each sample, productive Simpson clonality was calculated by taking the square root of Simpson's diversity index across productive rearrangements. Entries here come from immuneACCESS through TCRdb and include only in-frame sequences with V and J called. Some clones fail to appear in such tables; in the studies checked, an unresolved V gene covers under half of the shortfall, and the cause of the remainder is unknown. D and trimming come from the DNA, and the V and J calls and clone size come from that table. The sample contains 130,000 or so clones, around 81% of them found a single time. In total, the top ten clones hold about 10% of the sample.

Sequences GTSNPN (CDR1) and SVGIG (CDR2) are obtained from the germline V gene (reference sequence). The CDR3 measures 12 amino acids from cysteine to phenylalanine. This entry keeps only the CDR3 DNA: 36 bases, framed from base 1. These data are taken from a study of blood T cell repertoires in COVID-19 (dated by TCRdb to about 2020). With regard to the full study: The collaborator samples originated in the United States, Italy and Spain and spanned the acute and convalescent phases of COVID-19. The repertoires were released in a freely available public database meant as a resource for research on the immune response to SARS-CoV-2. The material from the prospective study consisted of cDNA or gDNA derived from T cells, B-cell-depleted T cells, or PBMCs. Nearly every sample came with metadata listing a de-identified subject ID, COVID-19 status, age in years and sex. The dataset comprised deeply sampled blood TCRbeta repertoires from subjects exposed to, actively infected with, or recovered from COVID-19. Where HLA class I and class II types were available, the types were taken from metadata supplied by the sample provider, not from assay-based typing. The samples were drawn from two sources: the first 160 participants of the ongoing ImmuneRACE study, and fewer than 1,500 subjects contributed by 6 global collaborators. Overall study results and their limits: The quantity of clinical and demographic metadata differed by source and by participant and was supplied without curation.

Collaborating institutions collected whole blood in K2EDTA tubes following their own protocols. For TCRbeta analysis, collaborator samples were shipped as frozen whole blood, as isolated PBMCs, or as DNA extracted from either sample type. Sequenced: peripheral blood. Rearrangement joined TRBV30 to TRBJ1-2; D gene: possibly TRBD1, on 6 matching bases. This TCR was recovered from a human donor in a cohort sampled during active COVID-19. The CDR3 region reads CARATGTDGYTF. DNA sequence: TGTGCTCGCGCGACAGGAACGGATGGCTACACCTTC.